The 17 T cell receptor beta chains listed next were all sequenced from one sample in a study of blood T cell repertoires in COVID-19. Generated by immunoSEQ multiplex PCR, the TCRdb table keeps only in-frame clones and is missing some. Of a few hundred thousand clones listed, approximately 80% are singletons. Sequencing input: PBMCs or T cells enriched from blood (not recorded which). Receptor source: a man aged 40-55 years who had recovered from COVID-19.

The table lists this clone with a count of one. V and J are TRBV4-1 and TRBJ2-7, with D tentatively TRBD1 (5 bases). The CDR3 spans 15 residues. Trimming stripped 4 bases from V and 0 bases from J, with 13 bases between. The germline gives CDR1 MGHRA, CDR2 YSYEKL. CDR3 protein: CASSPYIQGSYEQYF. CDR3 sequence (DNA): TGCGCCAGCAGCCCTTACATTCAGGGCTCCTACGAGCAGTACTTC.

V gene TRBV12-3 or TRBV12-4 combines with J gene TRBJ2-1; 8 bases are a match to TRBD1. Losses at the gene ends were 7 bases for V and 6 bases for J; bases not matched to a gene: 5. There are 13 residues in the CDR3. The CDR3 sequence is CASTRQGFNEQFF. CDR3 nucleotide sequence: TGTGCCAGCACACGACAGGGGTTCAATGAGCAGTTCTTC.

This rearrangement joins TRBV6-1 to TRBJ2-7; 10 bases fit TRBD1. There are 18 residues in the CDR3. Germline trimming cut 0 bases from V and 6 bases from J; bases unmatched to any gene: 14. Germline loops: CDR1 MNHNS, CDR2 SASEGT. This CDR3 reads CASSEAGPLGQGILEQYF. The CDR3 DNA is TGTGCCAGCAGTGAAGCGGGACCCCTGGGACAGGGGATCCTCGAGCAGTACTTC.

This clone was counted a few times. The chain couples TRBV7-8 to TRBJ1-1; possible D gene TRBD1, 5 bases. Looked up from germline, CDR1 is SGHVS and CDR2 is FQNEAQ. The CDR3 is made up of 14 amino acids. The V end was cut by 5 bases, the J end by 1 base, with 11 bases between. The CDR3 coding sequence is TGTGCCAGCAGCGTACGACAGACGAACACTGAAGCTTTCTTT. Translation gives CASSVRQTNTEAFF.

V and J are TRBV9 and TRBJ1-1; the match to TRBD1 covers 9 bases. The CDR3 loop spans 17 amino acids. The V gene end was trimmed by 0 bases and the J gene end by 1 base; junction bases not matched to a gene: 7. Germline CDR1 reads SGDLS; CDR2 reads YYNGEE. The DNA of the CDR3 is TGTGCCAGCAGCGTAGTTGGACAGGGGAGGAGGAACACTGAAGCTTTCTTT. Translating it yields CASSVVGQGRRNTEAFF.

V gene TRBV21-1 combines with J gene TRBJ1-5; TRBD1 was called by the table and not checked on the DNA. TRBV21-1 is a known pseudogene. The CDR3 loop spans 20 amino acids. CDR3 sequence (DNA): TGTGCCAGCAGCAAGAACCCCGGGACAGGGGACTCTATAGCGGATCAGCCCCAGCATTTT. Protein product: CASSKNPGTGDSIADQPQHF.

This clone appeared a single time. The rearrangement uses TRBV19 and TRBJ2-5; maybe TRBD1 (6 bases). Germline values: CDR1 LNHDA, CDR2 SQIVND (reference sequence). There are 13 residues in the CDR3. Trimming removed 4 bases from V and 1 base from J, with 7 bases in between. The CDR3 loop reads CASSRGLQETQYF. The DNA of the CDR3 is TGTGCCAGTAGTAGGGGGCTCCAAGAGACCCAGTACTTC. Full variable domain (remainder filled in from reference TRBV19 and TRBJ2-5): DGGITQSPKYLFRKEGQNVTLSCEQNLNHDAMYWYRQDPGQGLRLIYYSQIVNDFQKGDIAEGYSVSREKKESFPLTVTSAQKNPTAFYLCASSRGLQETQYFGPGTRLLVL.

The CDR3 is CSANGQGGYTF. The CDR3 nucleotides are TGCAGTGCTAATGGACAGGGGGGCTACACCTTC. The chain is built from TRBV20-1 and TRBJ1-2, with 9 bases matching TRBD1. The CDR3 has 11 amino acids. Germline V gene sequence: CDR1 DFQATT, CDR2 SNEGSKA (reference sequence). The V gene end was trimmed by 4 bases and the J gene end by 8 bases; junction bases not matched to a gene: 2.

The CDR3 DNA reads TGTGCCAGCAGTAGACAGGGGGCTAGCAATCAGCCCCAGCATTTT. Translation gives CASSRQGASNQPQHF. V usage is TRBV6-5 and J usage is TRBJ1-5, with 10 positions matching TRBD1. CDR3 length: 15 residues. The trim removed 5 bases at V and 0 bases at J, leaving 1 base unmatched. Germline CDR1 MNHEY, CDR2 SVGAGI.

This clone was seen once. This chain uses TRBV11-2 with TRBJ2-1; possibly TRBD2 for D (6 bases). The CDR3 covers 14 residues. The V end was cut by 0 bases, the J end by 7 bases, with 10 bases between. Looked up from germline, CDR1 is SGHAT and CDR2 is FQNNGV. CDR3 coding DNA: TGTGCCAGCAGCTTAGATTATGGAGGGAATGAGCAGTTCTTC. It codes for CASSLDYGGNEQFF.

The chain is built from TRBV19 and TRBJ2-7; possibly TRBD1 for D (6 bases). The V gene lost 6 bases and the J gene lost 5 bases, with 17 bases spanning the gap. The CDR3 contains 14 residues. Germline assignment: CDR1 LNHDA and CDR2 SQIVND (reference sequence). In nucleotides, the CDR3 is TGTGCCAGTAGGAGGACAGCAACTTTGAACGAGCAGTACTTC. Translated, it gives CASRRTATLNEQYF.

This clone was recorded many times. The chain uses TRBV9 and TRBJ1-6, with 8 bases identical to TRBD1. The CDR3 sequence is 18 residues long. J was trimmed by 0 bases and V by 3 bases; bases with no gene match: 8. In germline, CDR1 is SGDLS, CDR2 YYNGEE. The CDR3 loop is CASSERTGTSSYNSPLHF. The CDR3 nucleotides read TGTGCCAGCAGCGAGCGGACAGGGACAAGCTCCTATAATTCACCCCTCCACTTT.

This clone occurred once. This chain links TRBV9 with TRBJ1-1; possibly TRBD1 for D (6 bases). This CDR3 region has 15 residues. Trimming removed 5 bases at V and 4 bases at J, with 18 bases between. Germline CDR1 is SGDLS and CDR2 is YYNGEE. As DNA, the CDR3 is TGTGCCAGCAGTTCAGGGGTCGTTCCCTCCACTGAAGCTTTCTTT. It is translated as CASSSGVVPSTEAFF.

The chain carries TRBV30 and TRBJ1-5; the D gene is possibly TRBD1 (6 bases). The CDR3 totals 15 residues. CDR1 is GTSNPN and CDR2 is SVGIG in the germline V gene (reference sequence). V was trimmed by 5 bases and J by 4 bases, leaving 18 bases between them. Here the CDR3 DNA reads TGTGCCTGGCAAAAGGGGGGGGGAAGTAATCAGCCCCAGCATTTT. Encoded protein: CAWQKGGGSNQPQHF.

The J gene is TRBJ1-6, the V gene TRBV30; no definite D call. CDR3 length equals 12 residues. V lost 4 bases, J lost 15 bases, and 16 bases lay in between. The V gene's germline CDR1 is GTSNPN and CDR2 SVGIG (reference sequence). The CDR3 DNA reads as TGTGCCTGGACCGCGGGCCCTCGGGTCCTCCACTTT. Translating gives CAWTAGPRVLHF.

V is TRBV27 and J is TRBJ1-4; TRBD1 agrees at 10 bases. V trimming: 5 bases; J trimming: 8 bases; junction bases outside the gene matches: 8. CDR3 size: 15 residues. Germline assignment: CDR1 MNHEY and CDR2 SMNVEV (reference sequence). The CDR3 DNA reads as TGTGCCAGCAGTCTTGACAGGGGGCAAAGGGAAAAACTGTTTTTT. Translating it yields CASSLDRGQREKLFF.

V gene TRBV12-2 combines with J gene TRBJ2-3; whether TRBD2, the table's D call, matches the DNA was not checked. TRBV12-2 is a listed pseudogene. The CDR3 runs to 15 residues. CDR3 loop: CASRFILTRGAGEYF. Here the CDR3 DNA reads TGTGCAAGTCGCTTCATATTAACGCGGGGGGCGGGGGAGTATTTT.